The 11 T cell receptor beta chains below were found in one sample sequenced in a study of regulatory T cells in long-lasting Graves disease. Sequencing libraries for TCR beta were prepared with iRepertoire HTBI primers and Arm-PCR of CDR3 regions. TCRdb called the multiplex PCR reads again in MiXCR, with one record for every CDR3 protein. This table holds over 350,000 distinct CDR3 sequences, around 21% found once. Described time point: persistent/refractory GD, antithyroid drugs over 5 years with positive TRAb. Extracted PBMC RNA gave rise to the TCR library. This specimen was peripheral blood mononuclear cells (PBMCs), taken when the disease was refractory, from a patient treated with antithyroid drugs. These receptors originate from a female donor with Graves disease.

In this sample, this clonotype turned up many times. The chain combines TRBV6-1 with TRBJ2-7, with D perhaps matching TRBD2 (6 bases). The germline gives CDR1 MNHNS, CDR2 SASEGT. The germline V and J ends were trimmed by 11 bases and 2 bases, with 25 bases remaining between them. The CDR3 has 16 residues. The CDR3: CACRSPGLRGPYEQYF. Here the CDR3 DNA reads TGTGCCTGTCGATCGCCGGGACTCCGAGGACCCTACGAGCAGTACTTC.

The CDR3 DNA reads TGTGCCAGCAGCCCCCGCGGGGAGAGAATACTAGCCAAAAACATTCAGTACTTC. Protein sequence: CASSPRGERILAKNIQYF. The chain has TRBV6-2 or TRBV6-3 and TRBJ2-4, with D maybe TRBD2 (6 bases). With 6 bases removed from V and 0 bases from J, the gap between germline ends came to 21 bases. This CDR3 contains 18 residues. Germline V lookup: CDR1 MNHEY, CDR2 SVGEGT.

This clonotype was seen at least ten times. V usage is TRBV7-8 and J usage is TRBJ1-3; no firm D call. Trimming took 4 bases from V and 9 from J, leaving 16 bases between them. The CDR3 has 14 amino acids. CDR1 and CDR2 from the germline V gene are SGHVS and FQNEAQ. In DNA form, the CDR3 reads TGTGCCAGCAGCTCGGCCCAAGTTGATACCACCATATATTTT. Its protein product is CASSSAQVDTTIYF.

This clonotype was seen repeatedly, ten times or more. This chain connects TRBV20-1 to TRBJ2-5; the D gene is possibly TRBD1 (5 bases). CDR1 is DFQATT and CDR2 is SNEGSKA in the germline V gene (reference sequence). V was shortened by 0 bases and J by 5 bases, with 13 bases between the two germline ends. The CDR3 contains 14 residues. The CDR3 bases are TGCAGTGCTAGAGATTTCAGGGCCCCCGAGACCCAGTACTTC. It translates to CSARDFRAPETQYF.

This clonotype was observed many times. This CDR3 reads CSARGGQLFQETQYF. Here the CDR3 DNA reads TGCAGTGCTAGAGGAGGGCAGCTATTCCAAGAGACCCAGTACTTC. This chain links TRBV20-1 with TRBJ2-5; possible D gene TRBD2, 5 bases. The CDR3 has 15 residues. Trimming took off 1 base at V and 1 base at J, with 13 bases between the two ends. Germline V gene lookup returns CDR1 DFQATT and CDR2 SNEGSKA (reference sequence).

This clonotype appeared a few times. The chain recombines TRBV15 with TRBJ2-7; D is unclear. This CDR3 has 14 amino acids. Trimming pared 1 base from V and 5 bases from J, leaving 12 bases between. Germline CDR1 LNHNV, CDR2 YYDKDF (reference sequence). CDR3 sequence (DNA): TGTGCCACCAGCAGAGCTGACCGAATCCACGAGCAGTACTTC. Its protein product is CATSRADRIHEQYF.

This clonotype was counted only a few times. V and J are TRBV18 and TRBJ1-2; 7 bases line up with TRBD1. Germline CDR1 is KGHSH and CDR2 is LQKENI. V shed 2 bases, J shed 6 bases, and the junction held 12 bases outside the gene matches. The CDR3 is 16 residues long. CDR3 sequence: CASSPKFSGQADGYTF. The CDR3 coding sequence is TGTGCCAGCTCACCAAAGTTCTCCGGACAGGCAGATGGCTACACCTTC. Complete variable domain (other parts from reference TRBV18 and TRBJ1-2): NAGVMQNPRHLVRRRGQEARLRCSPMKGHSHVYWYRQLPEEGLKFMVYLQKENIIDESGMPKERFSAEFPKEGPSILRIQQVVRGDSAAYFCASSPKFSGQADGYTFGSGTRLTVV.

The gene calls are TRBV5-1 and TRBJ2-3, with D possibly being TRBD1 (6 bases). Germline values: CDR1 SGHRS, CDR2 YFSETQ. V lost 3 bases and J 0 bases, leaving 20 bases between the germline ends. CDR3 length equals 18 residues. This chain's CDR3 is CASSSPPGKQGSTDTQYF. As DNA, the CDR3 is TGCGCCAGCAGCTCCCCACCGGGAAAACAGGGAAGCACAGATACGCAGTATTTT.

In regard to this clonotype: The junction departs from the called germline gene at one end, perhaps through a read error. The chain employs TRBV18 and TRBJ2-7; 11 bases line up with TRBD2. Germline values: CDR1 KGHSH, CDR2 LQKENI. The CDR3 is made up of 18 amino acids. The CDR3 DNA reads TGTACCAGCTCACCAATGGGGGCCACTAGCGGGAGCTTCTACGAGCAGTACTTC. It yields the protein CTSSPMGATSGSFYEQYF.

In this sample, this clonotype turned up a few times. This chain joins TRBV20-1 and TRBJ2-1; 7 bases are shared with TRBD2. This CDR3 is built from 16 residues. J gave up 6 bases and V 2 bases, and 13 bases lay outside the gene matches. Germline V CDR1 and CDR2: DFQATT, SNEGSKA (reference sequence). The CDR3 nucleotides read TGCAGTGCTAGACGCTACGGGAGGCATCAACTCAATGAGCAGTTCTTC. It codes for CSARRYGRHQLNEQFF.

The chain recombines TRBV7-2 with TRBJ2-3, with D possibly being TRBD1 (6 bases). Looked up from germline, CDR1 is SGHTA and CDR2 is FQGNSA. V was cut by 9 bases and J by 2 bases, with 12 bases left in between. CDR3 length: 13 amino acids. CDR3: CASGQGNTDTQYF. Here the CDR3 DNA reads TGTGCCAGTGGTCAGGGGAACACAGATACGCAGTATTTT.